These 10 T cell receptor beta chains share one sample of origin, sequenced in a study of blood T cell repertoires in COVID-19. Assay used: immunoSEQ multiplex PCR; TCRdb lists only in-frame clones, some missing. The sample yields over 150,000 clones, roughly nine tenths seen once. The specimen sequenced was peripheral blood. Receptor source: a man between 18 and 29 years old who had recovered from COVID-19.

The CDR3 loop is CSVEDPGQGRPYEQYF. The CDR3 DNA follows: TGCAGCGTTGAAGATCCGGGACAGGGGAGGCCATACGAGCAGTACTTC. The J gene is TRBJ2-7, the V gene TRBV29-1, with 10 bases matching TRBD1. CDR3 size: 16 residues. Germline CDR1 and CDR2: SQVTM and ANQGSEA. J gave up 4 bases and V 0 bases, and 9 bases lay outside the gene matches.

The chain is built from TRBV4-3 and TRBJ1-1; the D is unclear. Trimming cost V 0 bases and J 5 bases, with 16 bases left between them. Germline V gene data show CDR1 as LGHNA and CDR2 as YSLEER. The CDR3 sequence is 16 residues long. The CDR3 region has the DNA TGCGCCAGCAGCCAAGATCGCGGAGGGCTAGGGACTGAAGCTTTCTTT. Protein product: CASSQDRGGLGTEAFF.

The CDR3 DNA sequence: TGTGCCAGCAGTCCTACCGGGACAGGGATCGGGGGTTGGGCTTTCTTT. Its protein is CASSPTGTGIGGWAFF. The chain combines TRBV28 with TRBJ1-1; 9 bases are a match to TRBD1. The trim removed 5 bases at V and 11 bases at J, leaving 18 bases unmatched. The CDR3 consists of 16 residues. Per germline, CDR1 MDHEN and CDR2 SYDVKM. Filled out from reference TRBV28 and TRBJ1-1, the complete variable domain reads DVKVTQSSRYLVKRTGEKVFLECVQDMDHENMFWYRQDPGLGLRLIYFSYDVKMKEKGDIPEGYSVSREKKERFSLILESASTNQTSMYLCASSPTGTGIGGWAFFGQGTRLTVV.

The J gene is TRBJ2-3, the V gene TRBV24-1; D remains unclear. From germline, CDR1 is KGHDR and CDR2 SFDVKD. The CDR3 runs 15 residues. Trimming cost V 0 bases and J 2 bases, with 8 bases left between them. CDR3 protein: CATSDLWQDTDTQYF. The CDR3 nucleotides are TGTGCCACCAGTGATTTGTGGCAGGACACAGATACGCAGTATTTT.

The chain couples TRBV9 to TRBJ2-1, with 8 nucleotides matching TRBD1. With V trimmed by 3 bases and J by 8 bases, 10 bases remained unmatched. CDR3 length: 15 amino acids. CDR1 is SGDLS and CDR2 is YYNGEE in the germline V gene. CDR3 coding DNA: TGTGCCAGCAGCGAGCAACAGGGGGTAAGGGATGAGCAGTTCTTC. Protein product: CASSEQQGVRDEQFF.

This clone was detected only once. DNA of the CDR3: TGTGCCAGCAGCTTAGGGACAGGGGCCAACGAGCAGTACTTC. Its protein is CASSLGTGANEQYF. V and J are TRBV11-2 and TRBJ2-7; 9 bases align to TRBD1. The germline gives CDR1 SGHAT, CDR2 FQNNGV. The CDR3 runs 14 residues. V lost 1 base to trimming and J lost 5 bases; unmatched junction nucleotides: 3.

This clone was detected only once. The J gene is TRBJ2-3, the V gene TRBV19, with 11 bases lining up with TRBD2. The V and J ends lost 4 bases and 5 bases, in that order; junction bases with no gene match: 2. Germline CDR1 LNHDA, CDR2 SQIVND (reference sequence). This CDR3 has 14 amino acids. The CDR3 loop is CASSTLAGVDTQYF. The CDR3 DNA is TGTGCCAGTAGTACACTAGCGGGAGTAGATACGCAGTATTTT.

The chain carries TRBV7-9 and TRBJ1-1; weak D call: TRBD1 (6 bases). Looked up from germline, CDR1 is SEHNR and CDR2 is FQNEAQ (reference sequence). This CDR3 spans 15 amino acids. The germline V and J ends were trimmed by 1 base and 3 bases, with 12 bases remaining between them. The CDR3 bases are TGTGCCAGCAGCTTAGAATGGGGGGGCTACACTGAAGCTTTCTTT. As protein: CASSLEWGGYTEAFF.

This clone was recorded once. The chain carries TRBV19 and TRBJ2-7; TRBD1 agrees at 12 bases. Trimming removed 6 bases from V and 6 bases from J; junction bases left unmatched: 6. The CDR3 length is 14 residues. Per germline, CDR1 LNHDA and CDR2 SQIVND (reference sequence). Written as DNA, the CDR3 is TGTGCCAGTAGGACGGGACAGGGGGCTGGCGAGCAGTACTTC. It codes for CASRTGQGAGEQYF.

The V call is TRBV7-2, the J call TRBJ2-3; 7 nucleotides agree with TRBD2. This CDR3 is 15 amino acids long. V gave up 2 bases and J gave up 3 bases; unmatched junction bases: 5. Germline lookup yields CDR1 SGHTA and CDR2 FQGNSA. CDR3 region: CASSLRRERTDTQYF. CDR3 in DNA: TGTGCCAGCAGCTTACGGCGGGAGAGGACAGATACGCAGTATTTT.